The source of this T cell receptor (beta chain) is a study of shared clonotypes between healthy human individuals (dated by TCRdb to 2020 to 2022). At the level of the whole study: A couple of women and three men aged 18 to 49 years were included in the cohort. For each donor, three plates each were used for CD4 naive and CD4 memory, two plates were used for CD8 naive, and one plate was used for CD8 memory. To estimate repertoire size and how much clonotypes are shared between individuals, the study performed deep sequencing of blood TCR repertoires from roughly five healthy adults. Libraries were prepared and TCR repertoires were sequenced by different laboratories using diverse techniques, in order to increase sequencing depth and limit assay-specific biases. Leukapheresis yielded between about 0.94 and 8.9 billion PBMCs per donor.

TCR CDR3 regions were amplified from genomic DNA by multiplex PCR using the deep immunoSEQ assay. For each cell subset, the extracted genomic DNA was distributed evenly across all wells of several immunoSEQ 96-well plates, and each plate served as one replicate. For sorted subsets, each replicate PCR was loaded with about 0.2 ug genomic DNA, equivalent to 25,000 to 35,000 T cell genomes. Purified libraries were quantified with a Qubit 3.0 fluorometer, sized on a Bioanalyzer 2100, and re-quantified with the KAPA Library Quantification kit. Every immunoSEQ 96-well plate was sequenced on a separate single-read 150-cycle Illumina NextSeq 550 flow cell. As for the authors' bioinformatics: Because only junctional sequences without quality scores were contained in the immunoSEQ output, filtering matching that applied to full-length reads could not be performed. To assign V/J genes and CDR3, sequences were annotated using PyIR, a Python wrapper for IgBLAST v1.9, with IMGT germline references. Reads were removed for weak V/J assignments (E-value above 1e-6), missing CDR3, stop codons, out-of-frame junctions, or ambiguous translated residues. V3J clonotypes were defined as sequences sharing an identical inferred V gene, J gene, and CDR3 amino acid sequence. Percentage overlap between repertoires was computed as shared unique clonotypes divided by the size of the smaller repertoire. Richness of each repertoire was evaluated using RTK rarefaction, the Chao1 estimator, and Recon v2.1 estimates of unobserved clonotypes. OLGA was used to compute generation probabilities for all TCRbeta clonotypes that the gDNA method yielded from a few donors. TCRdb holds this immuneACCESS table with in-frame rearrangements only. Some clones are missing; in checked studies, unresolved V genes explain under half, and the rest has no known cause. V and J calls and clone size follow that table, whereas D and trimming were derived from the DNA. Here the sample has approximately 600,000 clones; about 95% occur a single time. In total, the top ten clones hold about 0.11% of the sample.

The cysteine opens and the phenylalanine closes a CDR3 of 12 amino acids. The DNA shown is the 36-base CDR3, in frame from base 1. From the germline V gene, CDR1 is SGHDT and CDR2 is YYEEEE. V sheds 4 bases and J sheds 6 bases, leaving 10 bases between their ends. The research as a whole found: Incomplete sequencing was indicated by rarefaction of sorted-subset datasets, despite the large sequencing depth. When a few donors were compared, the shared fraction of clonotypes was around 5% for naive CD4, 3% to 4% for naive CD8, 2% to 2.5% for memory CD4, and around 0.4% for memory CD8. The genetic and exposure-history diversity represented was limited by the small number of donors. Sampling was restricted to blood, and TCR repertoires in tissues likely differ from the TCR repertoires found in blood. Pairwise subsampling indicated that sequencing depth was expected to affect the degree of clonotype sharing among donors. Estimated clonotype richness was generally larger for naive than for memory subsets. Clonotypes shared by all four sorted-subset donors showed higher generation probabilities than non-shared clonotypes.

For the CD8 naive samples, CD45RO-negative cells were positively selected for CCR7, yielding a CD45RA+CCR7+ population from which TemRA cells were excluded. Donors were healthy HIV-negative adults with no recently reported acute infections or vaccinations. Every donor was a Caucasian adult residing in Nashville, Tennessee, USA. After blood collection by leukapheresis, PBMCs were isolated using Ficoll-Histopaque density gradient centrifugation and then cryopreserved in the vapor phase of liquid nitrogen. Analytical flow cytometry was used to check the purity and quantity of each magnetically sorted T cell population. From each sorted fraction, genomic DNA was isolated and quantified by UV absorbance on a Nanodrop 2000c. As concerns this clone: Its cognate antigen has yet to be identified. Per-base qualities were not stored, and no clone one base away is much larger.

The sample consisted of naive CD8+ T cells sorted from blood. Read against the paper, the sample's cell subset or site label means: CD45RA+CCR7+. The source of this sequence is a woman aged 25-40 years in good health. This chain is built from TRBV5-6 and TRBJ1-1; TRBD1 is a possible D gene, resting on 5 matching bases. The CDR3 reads CASSRGGPEAFF. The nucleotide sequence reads TGTGCCAGCAGCCGGGGGGGTCCTGAAGCTTTCTTT.